Below are 4 T cell receptor beta chains sequenced from a single sample in a study of cytomegalovirus exposure and HLA in healthy donors. Amplification used 60 Vbeta primers and 13 Jbeta primers. Here immunoSEQ multiplex PCR was the method, and the copy in TCRdb shows in-frame clones only, minus some. Among approximately 100,000 clones, around 84% were seen once, and the ten largest hold about 4%. Specimen: PBMCs. The receptor source for this set is a woman aged 40 to 50 in good health and CMV-seropositive.

The gene calls are TRBV28 and TRBJ1-1, with TRBD1 identical over 7 bases. With 3 bases clipped from V and 9 bases from J, the junction kept 4 bases outside the gene matches. Germline CDR1 is MDHEN and CDR2 is SYDVKM. This CDR3 spans 12 amino acids. In DNA, the CDR3 is TGTGCCAGCAGTTTCAGACAGGGTAAAGCTTTCTTT. Its translation: CASSFRQGKAFF.

CDR3 DNA sequence: TGTGCCAGCACCCGGAGAGGGGGAAACACCGGGGAGCTGTTTTTT. It codes for CASTRRGGNTGELFF. The V and J genes are TRBV27 and TRBJ2-2; maybe TRBD1 (6 bases). Trimming took 7 bases from V and 2 from J, leaving 14 bases between them. This CDR3 spans 15 amino acids. Germline V gene lookup returns CDR1 MNHEY and CDR2 SMNVEV (reference sequence).

The chain joins TRBV29-1 to TRBJ2-3, with TRBD2 matching over 14 bases. The V segment lost 4 bases and the J segment 6 bases; nucleotides outside the gene matches: 6. The CDR3 contains 15 residues. Germline-derived CDR1 and CDR2 are SQVTM and ANQGSEA. The CDR3 here is CSVGGTSGSRDTQYF. As DNA, the CDR3 is TGCAGCGTTGGGGGGACTAGCGGGAGTAGGGATACGCAGTATTTT.

This clone has only a few counts. V and J are TRBV6-1 and TRBJ1-2, with D unresolved. V lost 2 bases and J 4 bases, leaving 11 bases between the germline ends. The CDR3 loop spans 14 amino acids. CDR1 and CDR2 (germline): MNHNS, SASEGT. The CDR3 region is CASSEPQMVYGYTF. CDR3 bases: TGTGCCAGCAGTGAACCACAGATGGTCTATGGCTACACCTTC.